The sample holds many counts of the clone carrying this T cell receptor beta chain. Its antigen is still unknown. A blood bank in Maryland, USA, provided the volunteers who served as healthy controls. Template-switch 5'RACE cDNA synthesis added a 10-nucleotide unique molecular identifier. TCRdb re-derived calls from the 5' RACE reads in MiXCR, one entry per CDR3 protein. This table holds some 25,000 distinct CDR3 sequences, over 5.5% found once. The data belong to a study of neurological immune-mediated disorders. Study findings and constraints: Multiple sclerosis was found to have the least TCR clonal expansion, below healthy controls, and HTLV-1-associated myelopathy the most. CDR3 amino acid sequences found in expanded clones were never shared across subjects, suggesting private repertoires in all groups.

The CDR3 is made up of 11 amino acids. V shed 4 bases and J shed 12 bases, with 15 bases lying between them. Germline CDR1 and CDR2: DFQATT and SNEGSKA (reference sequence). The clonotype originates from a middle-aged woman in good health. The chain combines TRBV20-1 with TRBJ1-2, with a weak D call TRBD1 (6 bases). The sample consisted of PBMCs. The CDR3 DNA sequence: TGCAGTGCTACATATACAGGGTACAACACCTTC. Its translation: CSATYTGYNTF.